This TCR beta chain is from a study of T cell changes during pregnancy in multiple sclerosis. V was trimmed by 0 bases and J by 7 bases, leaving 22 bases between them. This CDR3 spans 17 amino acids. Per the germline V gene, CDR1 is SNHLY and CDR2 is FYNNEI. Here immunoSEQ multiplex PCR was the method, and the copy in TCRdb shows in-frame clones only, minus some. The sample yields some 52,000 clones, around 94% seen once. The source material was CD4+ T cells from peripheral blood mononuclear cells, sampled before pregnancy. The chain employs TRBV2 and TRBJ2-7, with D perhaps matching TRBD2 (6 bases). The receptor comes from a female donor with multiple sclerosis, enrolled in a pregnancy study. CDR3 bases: TGTGCCAGCAGTGAAGCTAGGGGTCGGGCCGGGGCGGGGGAGCAGTACTTC. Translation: CASSEARGRAGAGEQYF.